This TCR beta chain came from a study of blood T cell repertoires in COVID-19. Study background: There were acute and convalescent COVID-19 samples, and they came from the United States, Italy and Spain. T cells, B-cell-depleted T cells, or PBMCs supplied cDNA or gDNA.

In the source study's methods: Scientists estimated how many nucleated cells there were by amplifying reference gene primers. Here immunoSEQ multiplex PCR was the method, and the copy in TCRdb shows in-frame clones only, minus some. For V, J and clone size, that table is used; D and trimming come from the DNA. The data hold hundreds of thousands of clones, with around 90% observed a single time. V lost 10 bases to trimming and J lost 1 base; unmatched junction nucleotides: 5. The germline V gene has CDR1 SEHNR and CDR2 FQNEAQ (reference sequence). This CDR3 region has 13 residues. This clone has only one observation.

Sequencing input: peripheral blood. The chain combines TRBV7-9 with TRBJ2-5; 8 bases are shared with TRBD2. The sequence derives from a man younger than 30 with active or convalescent COVID-19. As DNA, the CDR3 is TGTGCCACGCATAGCGGGGCCCAAGAGACCCAGTACTTC. Amino acids: CATHSGAQETQYF. The whole variable domain, remainder taken from reference TRBV7-9 and TRBJ2-5, is DTGVSQNPRHKITKRGQNVTFRCDPISEHNRLYWYRQTLGQGPEFLTYFQNEAQLEKSRLLSDRFSAERPKGSFSTLEIQRTEQGDSAMYLCATHSGAQETQYFGPGTRLLVL.